This passage covers 14 T cell receptor beta chains from one sample sequenced in a study of shared clonotypes between healthy human individuals. CD45RO-negative CD8 cells positively selected for CCR7 made up the naive population, which excluded terminally differentiated effector memory CD45RA+ cells. Here immunoSEQ multiplex PCR was the method, and the copy in TCRdb shows in-frame clones only, minus some. The sample carries about 1.9 million clones, over 85% recorded once. The sequenced sample was naive CD8+ T cells from PBMCs. These receptor sequences come from a man younger than 35 in good health. Some clones in this sample may be carry-over from other donors' samples.

This chain links TRBV27 with TRBJ2-3, with TRBD1 matching 7 bases. The CDR3 totals 16 residues. Germline values: CDR1 MNHEY, CDR2 SMNVEV (reference sequence). Trimming cost V 1 base and J 0 bases; bases outside gene matches: 4. The CDR3 is CASSLYLQGSTDTQYF. CDR3 DNA: TGTGCCAGCAGTTTATACTTACAGGGGAGCACAGATACGCAGTATTTT.

The CDR3 DNA follows: TGCAGCGTTGTTAACTTGAACACTGAAGCTTTCTTT. It is translated as CSVVNLNTEAFF. J is TRBJ1-1 and V is TRBV29-1; D gene ambiguous. V was trimmed by 4 bases and J by 0 bases, leaving 6 bases between them. This CDR3 region has 12 residues. Germline V gene data show CDR1 as SQVTM and CDR2 as ANQGSEA.

This chain uses TRBV4-1 with TRBJ1-5; D is possibly TRBD1 (6 bases). CDR1 is MGHRA and CDR2 is YSYEKL in the germline V gene. The CDR3 is 17 residues long. V lost 0 bases to trimming and J lost 7 bases, with 19 bases between them. The CDR3 region is CASSQDSRGAREQPQHF. In DNA form, the CDR3 reads TGCGCCAGCAGCCAAGATAGTAGGGGGGCTCGGGAACAGCCCCAGCATTTT.

This clone was picked up one time. The chain couples TRBV27 to TRBJ2-7; 11 nucleotides match TRBD2. The J segment lost 7 bases and the V segment lost 2 bases, leaving 4 bases of the junction unmatched. This CDR3 region has 14 residues. Germline V lookup: CDR1 MNHEY, CDR2 SMNVEV (reference sequence). In DNA form, the CDR3 reads TGTGCCAGCAGTTTACTAGCGGGAGGAAATGAGCAGTACTTC. Residues: CASSLLAGGNEQYF.

This clone was detected only once. The chain is built from TRBV5-5 and TRBJ1-2; D might be TRBD1 (6 bases). The CDR3 sequence is 15 residues long. CDR1 SGHKS and CDR2 YYEKEE come from the germline V gene (reference sequence). V lost 0 bases and J 8 bases, leaving 17 bases between the germline ends. The CDR3 sequence: CASSLVAGAFGGYTF. CDR3 DNA: TGTGCCAGCAGCTTGGTGGCAGGGGCCTTCGGAGGCTACACCTTC.

A note on this clone: Other DNA sequences within the sample encode an identical CDR3. The V and J genes are TRBV7-9 and TRBJ1-2; no clear D gene. V dropped 1 base and J dropped 4 bases, with 4 bases sitting between them. The V gene's germline CDR1 is SEHNR and CDR2 FQNEAQ (reference sequence). This CDR3 has 12 amino acids. The CDR3 region is CASSLGTYGYTF. In nucleotides, the CDR3 is TGTGCCAGCAGCTTAGGAACCTATGGCTACACCTTC.

This rearrangement joins TRBV4-1 to TRBJ2-7; D uncertain. The CDR3 runs 12 residues. The germline CDR1 and CDR2 sequences are MGHRA and YSYEKL. The V end was cut by 0 bases, the J end by 8 bases, with 8 bases between. The CDR3 DNA is TGCGCCAGCAGCCAAGAAGACATCAAGCAGTACTTC. Protein product: CASSQEDIKQYF.

J is TRBJ2-3 and V is TRBV9, with TRBD2 identical over 12 bases. Germline V gene lookup returns CDR1 SGDLS and CDR2 YYNGEE. The CDR3 runs to 17 residues. The ends lost 3 bases at V and 2 bases at J; junction bases unmatched: 7. The chain's CDR3 is CASSGVTSGSLTDTQYF. CDR3 coding DNA: TGTGCCAGCAGCGGAGTGACTAGCGGGAGTCTCACAGATACGCAGTATTTT. The variable domain in full, with the rest retrieved from reference TRBV9 and TRBJ2-3, is DSGVTQTPKHLITATGQRVTLRCSPRSGDLSVYWYQQSLDQGLQFLIQYYNGEERAKGNILERFSAQQFPDLHSELNLSSLELGDSALYFCASSGVTSGSLTDTQYFGPGTRLTVL.

This chain connects TRBV11-2 to TRBJ2-1; tentative D call: TRBD2 (6 bases). The length of the CDR3 is 14 residues. CDR1 is SGHAT and CDR2 is FQNNGV in the germline V gene. The V and J ends lost 5 bases and 6 bases respectively, with 14 bases between them. CDR3 residues: CASSPPGLLNEQFF. The CDR3 DNA reads TGTGCCAGCAGCCCTCCGGGACTCCTCAATGAGCAGTTCTTC.

As to this clone: The sample carries other DNA sequences with the same CDR3. The CDR3 protein is CASSSRVYEQFF. The CDR3 bases are TGTGCCAGCAGCAGCAGGGTTTATGAGCAGTTCTTC. The gene calls are TRBV7-9 and TRBJ2-1, with a tentative D call TRBD1 (5 bases). V was trimmed by 5 bases and J by 8 bases, leaving 10 bases between them. CDR1 is SEHNR, CDR2 FQNEAQ, per germline (reference sequence). CDR3 length: 12 amino acids.

V is TRBV19 and J is TRBJ1-1, with no clear D. V dropped 8 bases and J dropped 5 bases, with 12 bases sitting between them. Germline CDR1 reads LNHDA; CDR2 reads SQIVND (reference sequence). The CDR3 runs 12 residues. CDR3 sequence (DNA): TGTGCCAGTCGCCCAGGAGAGACTGAAGCTTTCTTT. This gives the protein CASRPGETEAFF.

The chain combines TRBV7-8 with TRBJ1-5; D is perhaps TRBD1 (6 bases). This CDR3 has 19 residues. Germline V gene sequence: CDR1 SGHVS, CDR2 FQNEAQ. The V end was cut by 0 bases, the J end by 3 bases, with 21 bases between. CDR3 protein: CASSLARQGRWDINQPQHF. For the CDR3, the DNA is TGTGCCAGCAGCTTAGCGCGCCAGGGGAGGTGGGATATCAATCAGCCCCAGCATTTT.

The chain has TRBV11-1 and TRBJ1-2; no definite D call. The CDR3 runs 14 residues. Germline assignment: CDR1 SGHAT and CDR2 FQDESV (reference sequence). The V end lost 5 bases, the J end lost 0 bases, and 10 bases lay between the germline ends. The DNA of the CDR3 is TGTGCCAGCAGCCCCCGACTAGCTAACTATGGCTACACCTTC. This translates into CASSPRLANYGYTF.

V and J are TRBV9 and TRBJ2-2; D remains ambiguous. Between the trimmed V and J ends, which lost 0 bases and 5 bases, there was a span of 11 bases. The V gene's germline CDR1 is SGDLS and CDR2 YYNGEE. There are 15 residues in the CDR3. The CDR3: CASSVEDSWTGELFF. The CDR3 nucleotides read TGTGCCAGCAGCGTAGAGGATAGCTGGACCGGGGAGCTGTTTTTT.